This entry lists 19 T cell receptor beta chains sequenced from one sample in a study of yellow fever vaccine responses in identical twins. TCRdb processed the RT-PCR reads anew with MiXCR; each CDR3 protein has one entry. The sample records some 3,100 distinct CDR3 sequences, approximately 83% being singletons. The source material was T cells from blood (PBMCs), unsorted or a sorted subset (not recorded which), sampled before or after yellow fever vaccination (not recorded which). Receptors originate from a woman under 30 who received the yellow fever vaccine.

This chain joins TRBV12-3 or TRBV12-4 and TRBJ2-7; 7 nucleotides match TRBD1. There are 15 residues in the CDR3. V lost 3 bases and J lost 3; bases outside the gene matches: 8. This CDR3 reads CASSFTDRENYEQYF. CDR3 DNA: TGTGCCAGCAGTTTTACAGACAGGGAGAACTACGAGCAGTACTTC.

CDR3 DNA: TGTGCCAGCAGTTTAGTGAACACTGAAGCTTTCTTT. Protein sequence: CASSLVNTEAFF. This sequence joins TRBV28 and TRBJ1-1; D gene ambiguous. The CDR3 is made up of 12 amino acids. Trimming removed 2 bases from V and 0 bases from J, with 1 base in between. Germline V lookup: CDR1 MDHEN, CDR2 SYDVKM.

The chain couples TRBV6-1 to TRBJ2-2, with D hard to call. The CDR3 extends over 13 amino acids. Germline V CDR1 and CDR2: MNHNS, SASEGT. V lost 6 bases and J lost 1, with 6 bases in between. The CDR3 DNA follows: TGTGCCAGCAGCGCACAGAACACCGGGGAGCTGTTTTTT. Translating it yields CASSAQNTGELFF.

The gene calls are TRBV10-1 and TRBJ2-1, with unresolved D. The CDR3 covers 16 residues. Germline V gene lookup returns CDR1 WNHNN and CDR2 SYGVQD (reference sequence). V lost 0 bases and J lost 5, with 14 bases in between. CDR3 in amino acids: CASSESGWPSDNEQFF. For the CDR3, the DNA is TGCGCCAGCAGTGAGTCGGGTTGGCCGTCAGACAATGAGCAGTTCTTC.

The CDR3 loop reads CASSTGGALEGQYF. The CDR3 nucleotides read TGTGCCAGCAGCACTGGAGGGGCCCTCGAAGGGCAGTACTTC. V usage is TRBV7-9 and J usage is TRBJ2-7, with TRBD2 as a possible D gene (6 bases). CDR1 is SEHNR, CDR2 FQNEAQ, per germline (reference sequence). CDR3 length: 14 amino acids. The V end was cut by 5 bases, the J end by 9 bases, with 20 bases between.

This clonotype has only a few counts. V and J are TRBV4-3 and TRBJ1-2; no firm D call. CDR1 is LGHNA and CDR2 is YSLEER in the germline V gene. The CDR3 loop spans 15 amino acids. V dropped 0 bases and J dropped 4 bases, with 12 bases sitting between them. The CDR3 loop is CASSQEVEVSYGYTF. The CDR3 DNA is TGCGCCAGCAGCCAAGAGGTCGAGGTTAGCTATGGCTACACCTTC.

The chain recombines TRBV29-1 with TRBJ2-7, with TRBD2 identical over 11 bases. This CDR3 has 12 residues. Per germline, CDR1 SQVTM and CDR2 ANQGSEA. V shed 7 bases and J 5 bases; nucleotides not matched to a gene: 4. CDR3: CSARLAGHEQYF. In DNA form, the CDR3 reads TGCAGCGCTCGACTAGCGGGGCACGAGCAGTACTTC.

The chain combines TRBV11-1 with TRBJ2-1; 9 positions agree with TRBD2. This CDR3 spans 16 amino acids. CDR1 is SGHAT and CDR2 is FQDESV in the germline V gene (reference sequence). With V trimmed by 4 bases and J by 2 bases, 6 bases remained unmatched. The CDR3 is CASSSVSGRTYNEQFF. In DNA form, the CDR3 reads TGTGCCAGCAGCTCCGTAAGCGGGAGGACCTACAATGAGCAGTTCTTC.

This chain joins TRBV28 and TRBJ2-3; D may be TRBD2 (6 bases). This CDR3 has 16 residues. With 10 bases removed from V and 1 base from J, the gap between germline ends came to 21 bases. CDR1 MDHEN and CDR2 SYDVKM come from the germline V gene. CDR3 bases: TGTGCCACTCGGGACTCCCAGGCGGGTGGCACAGATACGCAGTATTTT. The encoded protein is CATRDSQAGGTDTQYF.

The chain joins TRBV7-3 to TRBJ1-2; D gene unclear. The germline V gene has CDR1 SGHTA and CDR2 FQGTGA. Deletions cut 1 base from V and 0 bases from J, with 6 bases between. This CDR3 contains 14 residues. This chain's CDR3 is CASSLISANYGYTF. The CDR3 coding sequence is TGTGCCAGCAGCTTAATATCCGCTAACTATGGCTACACCTTC.

This clonotype was picked up one time. V is TRBV11-2 and J is TRBJ2-1; D gene ambiguous. V was pared by 0 bases and J by 8 bases, with 8 bases between. CDR1 SGHAT and CDR2 FQNNGV come from the germline V gene. This CDR3 region has 13 residues. This CDR3 is CASSLDMMDEQFF. The DNA of the CDR3 is TGTGCCAGCAGCTTAGATATGATGGATGAGCAGTTCTTC.

The chain links TRBV7-1 to TRBJ2-7; 9 bases match TRBD2. TRBV7-1 is an open reading frame whose function is uncertain. This CDR3 comprises 15 residues. V gave up 0 bases and J gave up 2 bases; unmatched junction bases: 2. CDR3 nucleotide sequence: TGTGCCAGCAGCTCAGCGGCTAGCGGGGCCTACGAGCAGTACTTC. This encodes CASSSAASGAYEQYF.

The rearrangement joins TRBV29-1 to TRBJ2-7; 8 bases fit TRBD2. Looked up from germline, CDR1 is SQVTM and CDR2 is ANQGSEA. CDR3 length: 15 residues. V shed 0 bases, J shed 2 bases, and the junction held 6 bases outside the gene matches. Here the CDR3 reads CSVEDRGGNTYEQYF. In DNA, the CDR3 is TGCAGCGTTGAAGATCGCGGGGGGAATACCTACGAGCAGTACTTC.

The gene calls are TRBV11-2 and TRBJ1-2, with 10 bases fitting TRBD1. This CDR3 comprises 13 residues. After removal of 6 bases from V and 6 bases from J, the junction contained 4 bases not matched to a gene. CDR1 SGHAT and CDR2 FQNNGV come from the germline V gene. The CDR3 loop reads CASRGQGLNGYTF. CDR3 nucleotides: TGTGCCAGCAGGGGACAGGGGTTGAATGGCTACACCTTC. The entire variable domain, with the rest obtained from reference TRBV11-2 and TRBJ1-2, is as follows: EAGVAQSPRYKIIEKRQSVAFWCNPISGHATLYWYQQILGQGPKLLIQFQNNGVVDDSQLPKDRFSAERLKGVDSTLKIQPAKLEDSAVYLCASRGQGLNGYTFGSGTRLTVV.

The V and J genes are TRBV6-5 and TRBJ1-6, with 9 bases identical to TRBD1. The ends lost 5 bases at V and 10 bases at J; junction bases unmatched: 9. The CDR3 totals 15 residues. CDR1 MNHEY and CDR2 SVGAGI come from the germline V gene. For the CDR3, the DNA is TGTGCCAGCAGTCACACAGGGGGCTACGAGTCACCCCTCCACTTT. This gives the protein CASSHTGGYESPLHF.

This clonotype appeared a few times. The chain carries TRBV27 and TRBJ2-7; D unresolved. This CDR3 is built from 14 residues. Trimming shortened V by 5 bases and J by 2 bases, and 13 bases separated the two germline ends. Germline assignment: CDR1 MNHEY and CDR2 SMNVEV (reference sequence). CDR3 nucleotide sequence: TGTGCCAGCAGTGCCTCCCCCTCCACCTACGAGCAGTACTTC. Translated: CASSASPSTYEQYF.

V usage is TRBV10-3 and J usage is TRBJ2-1; 11 positions agree with TRBD2. V was pared by 3 bases and J by 1 base, with 14 bases of the junction left unmatched. The CDR3 extends over 20 amino acids. CDR1 is ENHRY and CDR2 is SYGVKD in the germline V gene. As DNA, the CDR3 is TGTGCCATCAGTGATGTCGGGACTAGCGGTGGAATTCGGTCCTACAATGAGCAGTTCTTC. The encoded protein is CAISDVGTSGGIRSYNEQFF.

This clonotype turned up a few times. This chain connects TRBV27 to TRBJ2-5, with 7 bases fitting TRBD1. The CDR3 is 15 amino acids. Germline trimming cut 6 bases from V and 5 bases from J; bases unmatched to any gene: 12. Germline V gene sequence: CDR1 MNHEY, CDR2 SMNVEV (reference sequence). CDR3 amino acids: CASSTLGTARETQYF. Here the CDR3 DNA reads TGTGCCAGCAGCACACTCGGGACAGCCCGGGAGACCCAGTACTTC.

The V call is TRBV29-1, the J call TRBJ2-7, with TRBD2 as a possible D gene (5 bases). The CDR3 loop spans 12 amino acids. Trimming cost V 0 bases and J 3 bases, with 6 bases left between them. Germline loops: CDR1 SQVTM, CDR2 ANQGSEA. CDR3: CSVEDEGYEQYF. CDR3 in DNA: TGCAGCGTTGAAGATGAGGGCTACGAGCAGTACTTC.